The rows below give T cell receptor beta chains drawn from one sample of a study of T cells after yellow fever vaccination. TCRdb called the 5' RACE reads again in MiXCR, with one record for every CDR3 protein. There are about 240,000 distinct CDR3 sequences in the sample; about 3.5% occur only once, and about 20% lies in the top ten. Here the sequenced sample was PBMCs, taken 15 days after the yellow fever booster vaccination. The origin of the receptors is a man younger than 35 who received the YFV17D yellow fever vaccine. Each CDR3 is given with its conserved first and last residue. Fields, in order: D gene, V gene, clone size, J gene, CDR3 DNA, CDR3 protein. D genes are given only for firm matches. Size tells how often a clone was seen, or its class if it is expanded.

-	TRBV5-1	many	TRBJ1-1	TGCGCCAGCAGCTTGATGGGGGGGGGAGACACTGAAGCTTTCTTT	CASSLMGGGDTEAFF
-	TRBV20-1	many	TRBJ2-1	TGCAGTGCCCCTCGGGTCAGCAGGGGCAATGAGCAGTTCTTC	CSAPRVSRGNEQFF
TRBD2	TRBV7-8	many	TRBJ2-1	TGTGCCAGCAGCTTTAGCGGGAGCTCCTACAATGAGCAGTTCTTC	CASSFSGSSYNEQFF
-	TRBV7-6	many	TRBJ2-2	TGTGCCAGCAGCCGAGCACGGGGGAACACCGGGGAGCTGTTTTTT	CASSRARGNTGELFF
TRBD2	TRBV27	few	TRBJ2-3	TGTGCCAGCAGTTCGGGTCTCAGCGGGGGTAGCACAGATACGCAGTATTTT	CASSSGLSGGSTDTQYF
-	TRBV6-2/TRBV6-3	many	TRBJ2-5	TGTGCCAGCAGCCTAACGAGGTTGGAGACCCAGTACTTC	CASSLTRLETQYF
-	TRBV5-1	many	TRBJ1-2	TGCGCCAGCAGCTTGGGTGTTATGGGCTACACCTTC	CASSLGVMGYTF
-	TRBV6-2/TRBV6-3	many	TRBJ2-1	TGTGCCAGCAGTTACCCGAGCTCCTACAATGAGCAGTTCTTC	CASSYPSSYNEQFF
TRBD1	TRBV4-3	many	TRBJ2-5	TGCGCCAGCAGCCCTATTCCCGGGACAGACGAAAACCCCCCATCTGGGGGCCAGTACTTC	CASSPIPGTDENPPSGGQYF
-	TRBV4-3	few	TRBJ1-5	TGCGCCAGCAGCCCCAAGAGGTATAGCAATCAGCCCCAGCATTTT	CASSPKRYSNQPQHF
-	TRBV7-8	many	TRBJ2-7	TGTGCCAGCAGGGAGGGGCGATACTACGAGCAGTACTTC	CASREGRYYEQYF
-	TRBV6-1	few	TRBJ2-1	TGTGCCAGCAGCGCCACGGGGGACTCCTACAATGAGCAGTTCTTC	CASSATGDSYNEQFF
-	TRBV20-1	few	TRBJ1-3	TGCAGTGCTGGAAAAGGGGGTATCGGAAACACCATATATTTT	CSAGKGGIGNTIYF
TRBD1	TRBV5-6	many	TRBJ2-2	TGTGCCAGCAGCCTGACAGGGGTCACCGGGGAGCTGTTTTTT	CASSLTGVTGELFF
-	TRBV4-1	many	TRBJ2-7	TGCGCCAGCAGCCAAGACGCTAGTTACTCCTACGAGCAGTACTTC	CASSQDASYSYEQYF